The clone carrying this TCR beta chain has only a few counts. The sample originates from a study of blood T cell repertoires in COVID-19. Study-level information: The analysed material was cDNA or gDNA that came from T cells, B-cell-depleted T cells, or PBMCs.

Produced via immunoSEQ multiplex PCR; TCRdb's table is partial and in-frame only. The sample shows about 99,000 clones, 65% to 90% of them seen only once. The clonotype comes from a man in his 60s with acute or convalescent COVID-19. The sample was peripheral blood.

The CDR3 region has the DNA TGTGCCAGCAGTTTCTACGCGGCAACTAATGAAAAACTGTTTTTT. The encoded protein is CASSFYAATNEKLFF. The chain couples TRBV6-2 or TRBV6-3 to TRBJ1-4; D unresolved. Germline V gene lookup returns CDR1 MNHEY and CDR2 SVGEGT. This CDR3 comprises 15 residues. V lost 4 bases and J 0 bases, leaving 9 bases between the germline ends.